A selection of T cell receptor beta chains follows, all from one sample in a study of T-cell reconstitution after alpha-beta-depleted transplantation in children. TCRdb re-called the PCR reads through MiXCR, storing one row per CDR3 protein. The sample includes 100,000 to 120,000 distinct CDR3 sequences, 5.5% to 7% of them seen just once. Source: PBMCs, mostly from graft donor cells, taken 360 days after TCRalphabeta/CD19-depleted stem cell transplant. These receptors came from a male patient aged 2 to 9 who had a stem cell transplant for acute lymphoblastic leukemia, so the T cells may come from the graft donor. CDR3s include the opening cysteine and the closing phenylalanine or tryptophan. The order of the fields is clone size, D gene, V gene, J gene, CDR3 protein, CDR3 DNA. A D gene is named only where the DNA matches it firmly. The size field is filled for only some rows; it gives once, few, many or a size class.

few	NA	TRBV7-9	TRBJ2-7	CASSSPGNYEQYF	TGTGCCAGCAGCTCCCCTGGGAACTACGAGCAGTACTTC
many	TRBD1	TRBV12-3/TRBV12-4	TRBJ1-2	CASSSYQGGLNYGYTF	TGTGCCAGCAGTTCTTACCAGGGGGGGTTGAACTATGGCTACACCTTC
many	TRBD1	TRBV29-1	TRBJ2-7	CSVEDGTGTTYEQYF	TGCAGCGTTGAAGATGGGACAGGGACCACCTACGAGCAGTACTTC
few	NA	TRBV27	TRBJ1-4	CASSTTRRGEKLFF	TGTGCCAGCAGTACGACCCGAAGAGGGGAAAAACTGTTTTTT
many	TRBD2	TRBV7-2	TRBJ2-5	CASSLQREGLGKTQYF	TGTGCCAGCAGCTTACAGCGGGAGGGCCTTGGGAAGACCCAGTACTTC
NA	NA	TRBV6-5	TRBJ1-1	CASSFYGTIGTEAFF	TGTGCCAGCAGTTTTTACGGGACAATCGGCACTGAAGCTTTCTTT
NA	TRBD1	TRBV7-2	TRBJ1-1	CASSSWDREENTEAFF	TGTGCCAGCAGCTCCTGGGACAGGGAGGAGAACACTGAAGCTTTCTTT
NA	NA	TRBV11-3	TRBJ2-2	CASSGDWVSGELFF	TGTGCCAGCAGCGGGGACTGGGTTTCCGGGGAGCTGTTTTTT
many	NA	TRBV6-5	TRBJ2-1	CASSYSVATNEQFF	TGTGCCAGCAGTTACTCGGTAGCGACAAATGAGCAGTTCTTC
many	NA	TRBV7-9	TRBJ2-7	CASSWGDSYEQYF	TGTGCCAGCAGCTGGGGGGACTCCTACGAGCAGTACTTC